Shown below are 27 T cell receptor beta chains from a single sample sequenced in a study of blood T cell repertoires in COVID-19. Assay: immunoSEQ multiplex PCR; the TCRdb copy retains only in-frame clones and omits some. The sample consists of roughly 240,000 clones, roughly nine tenths of them appearing once. The specimen sequenced was peripheral blood. Source of these receptors: a woman in her sixties or seventies who had recovered from COVID-19.

The chain combines TRBV5-1 with TRBJ2-3; perhaps TRBD2 as D (6 bases). The germline gives CDR1 SGHRS, CDR2 YFSETQ. The CDR3 loop spans 14 amino acids. The V end lost 1 base, the J end lost 1 base, and 7 bases lay between the germline ends. The CDR3, as DNA: TGCGCCAGCAGCTTGCCGGGGGGCACAGATACGCAGTATTTT. Translating it yields CASSLPGGTDTQYF.

The rearrangement joins TRBV5-1 to TRBJ1-5; D uncertain. The germline V gene encodes CDR1 SGHRS and CDR2 YFSETQ. CDR3 size: 16 residues. Trimming removed 1 base at V and 0 bases at J, with 11 bases between. The CDR3 sequence is CASSLLPHISNQPQHF. CDR3 nucleotides: TGCGCCAGCAGCTTGTTGCCCCACATTAGCAATCAGCCCCAGCATTTT.

CDR3 DNA sequence: TGTGCCAGCAGCTTCGAGGAGAACACTGAAGCTTTCTTT. Its translation is CASSFEENTEAFF. The chain uses TRBV6-4 and TRBJ1-1; D is uncertain. V lost 6 bases and J lost 1, with 9 bases in between. Germline V gene data show CDR1 as MRHNA and CDR2 as SNTAGT. The CDR3 covers 13 residues.

This clone has only a few counts. The chain combines TRBV12-5 with TRBJ2-5; D gene unclear. Germline V CDR1 and CDR2: LGHNT, FRNRAP. The CDR3 extends over 12 amino acids. V lost 7 bases, J lost 0 bases, and 6 bases lay in between. As DNA, the CDR3 is TGTGCTAGTGCGGTCGACCAAGAGACCCAGTACTTC. It specifies CASAVDQETQYF.

This clone was seen a single time. V is TRBV28 and J is TRBJ2-1, with 7 nucleotides matching TRBD1. The CDR3 spans 15 residues. CDR1 and CDR2 from the germline V gene are MDHEN and SYDVKM. V lost 2 bases to trimming and J lost 2 bases; unmatched junction nucleotides: 3. The CDR3 DNA reads TGTGCCAGCAGTTTAACAGGGGACCCCTACAATGAGCAGTTCTTC. As protein: CASSLTGDPYNEQFF.

This rearrangement joins TRBV15 to TRBJ2-3; maybe TRBD1 (5 bases). V was trimmed by 1 base and J by 0 bases, leaving 8 bases between them. The CDR3 length is 15 residues. Per germline, CDR1 LNHNV and CDR2 YYDKDF (reference sequence). CDR3 nucleotide sequence: TGTGCCACCAGCAGAGGGACACTTAGCACAGATACGCAGTATTTT. It specifies CATSRGTLSTDTQYF.

The chain carries TRBV9 and TRBJ1-5; the match to TRBD1 covers 10 bases. The germline gives CDR1 SGDLS, CDR2 YYNGEE. The V and J ends lost 4 bases and 7 bases, in that order; junction bases with no gene match: 8. This CDR3 has 15 amino acids. The CDR3 protein is CASSSGQGRGQPQHF. The CDR3 DNA follows: TGTGCCAGCAGCTCGGGACAGGGGAGAGGACAGCCCCAGCATTTT.

This clone was counted a single time. The DNA of the CDR3 is TGCGCCAGCAGCAGAACTAGCGCTTCTAGCACAGATACGCAGTATTTT. Encoded protein: CASSRTSASSTDTQYF. V and J are TRBV5-1 and TRBJ2-3; TRBD2 aligns across 7 bases. Germline lookup yields CDR1 SGHRS and CDR2 YFSETQ. The CDR3 runs to 16 residues. The V segment lost 4 bases and the J segment 0 bases; nucleotides outside the gene matches: 8.

This chain uses TRBV6-2 or TRBV6-3 with TRBJ2-2; D may be TRBD1 (6 bases). The CDR3 length is 16 residues. The V end was cut by 0 bases, the J end by 7 bases, with 15 bases between. Germline loops: CDR1 MNHEY, CDR2 SVGEGT. The CDR3 DNA reads as TGTGCCAGCAGTTACTCCCGACAGGCGGTTGGCGGGGAGCTGTTTTTT. Residues: CASSYSRQAVGGELFF.

The V call is TRBV27, the J call TRBJ1-6; 12 bases line up with TRBD1. CDR3 length equals 18 residues. In germline, CDR1 is MNHEY, CDR2 SMNVEV (reference sequence). The J segment lost 10 bases and the V segment lost 7 bases, leaving 17 bases of the junction unmatched. CDR3 nucleotide sequence: TGTGCCAGCAAAACCTTGGCCGGGACAGGGGGCCTTGGATCACCCCTCCACTTT. Protein sequence: CASKTLAGTGGLGSPLHF.

The rearrangement joins TRBV7-6 to TRBJ1-1, with 9 bases lining up with TRBD1. The CDR3 spans 15 residues. Germline V gene data show CDR1 as SGHVS and CDR2 as FNYEAQ. With 4 bases clipped from V and 0 bases from J, the junction kept 3 bases outside the gene matches. CDR3 sequence: CASSYGQGLNTEAFF. CDR3 bases: TGTGCCAGCAGCTACGGACAGGGGCTGAACACTGAAGCTTTCTTT. Looking up the rest from reference TRBV7-6 and TRBJ1-1 gives the full variable domain: GAGVSQSPRYKVTKRGQDVALRCDPISGHVSLYWYRQALGQGPEFLTYFNYEAQQDKSGLPNDRFSAERPEGSISTLTIQRTEQRDSAMYRCASSYGQGLNTEAFFGQGTRLTVV.

The chain recombines TRBV4-2 with TRBJ1-5; possible D gene TRBD1, 5 bases. Germline V gene lookup returns CDR1 LGHNA and CDR2 YNFKEQ. Trimming removed 2 bases at V and 0 bases at J, with 14 bases between. This CDR3 is 17 amino acids long. The CDR3 protein is CASSQTQGQLSNQPQHF. CDR3 bases: TGTGCCAGCAGCCAAACCCAGGGCCAGCTTAGCAATCAGCCCCAGCATTTT.

The J gene is TRBJ2-6, the V gene TRBV25-1; weak D call: TRBD1 (6 bases). This CDR3 has 13 amino acids. The germline gives CDR1 MGHDK, CDR2 SYGVNS. The V gene lost 9 bases and the J gene lost 1 base, with 7 bases spanning the gap. CDR3 coding DNA: TGTGCCAGTCAGGGGTCTGGGGCCAACGTCCTGACTTTC. Its protein is CASQGSGANVLTF. Looking up the rest from reference TRBV25-1 and TRBJ2-6 gives the full variable domain: EADIYQTPRYLVIGTGKKITLECSQTMGHDKMYWYQQDPGMELHLIHYSYGVNSTEKGDLSSESTVSRIRTEHFPLTLESARPSHTSQYLCASQGSGANVLTFGAGSRLTVL.

The rearrangement links TRBV6-4 to TRBJ2-3, with D unclear. The length of the CDR3 is 13 residues. Germline CDR1 reads MRHNA; CDR2 reads SNTAGT. V lost 3 bases and J lost 2, with 6 bases in between. The CDR3 here is CASSETNTDTQYF. CDR3 nucleotide sequence: TGTGCCAGCAGTGAAACTAACACAGATACGCAGTATTTT.

This clone was recorded only once. This chain uses TRBV18 with TRBJ1-1, with a weak D call TRBD1 (5 bases). CDR1 KGHSH and CDR2 LQKENI come from the germline V gene. The V gene lost 3 bases and the J gene lost 7 bases, with 15 bases spanning the gap. The CDR3 contains 14 residues. CDR3 coding DNA: TGTGCCAGCTCACCTGACTCGGGGGACGGTGAAGCTTTCTTT. This gives the protein CASSPDSGDGEAFF.

The chain combines TRBV6-6 with TRBJ1-5; D uncertain. The V gene's germline CDR1 is MNHNY and CDR2 SVGAGI (reference sequence). The CDR3 length is 17 residues. V was clipped by 5 bases and J by 1 base, with 18 bases between them. The CDR3 DNA reads TGTGCCAGCAGTCGCGGCCCTCGGGGTTCGAGCAATCAGCCCCAGCATTTT. This codes for CASSRGPRGSSNQPQHF.

CDR3 coding DNA: TGTGCCAGCTCACCTTCCGGACAGCGCAATGGCTACACCTTC. This encodes CASSPSGQRNGYTF. The chain links TRBV18 to TRBJ1-2; possibly TRBD1 for D (6 bases). V lost 3 bases, J lost 6 bases, and 14 bases lay in between. Germline CDR1 and CDR2: KGHSH and LQKENI. The CDR3 runs to 14 residues.

J is TRBJ2-7 and V is TRBV2; weak D call: TRBD2 (6 bases). The germline V gene has CDR1 SNHLY and CDR2 FYNNEI. The CDR3 length is 14 residues. V was cut by 5 bases and J by 2 bases, with 13 bases left in between. The CDR3 region is CASSPGTSPYEQYF. CDR3 nucleotide sequence: TGTGCCAGCAGTCCCGGGACTTCTCCCTACGAGCAGTACTTC.

The J gene is TRBJ1-1, the V gene TRBV9, with unresolved D. Per germline, CDR1 SGDLS and CDR2 YYNGEE. The CDR3 totals 14 residues. Trimming left V 0 bases short and J 4 bases short, with 10 bases between. The CDR3 is CASSVGHRSTEAFF. The CDR3 DNA follows: TGTGCCAGCAGCGTAGGGCACAGAAGCACTGAAGCTTTCTTT. The variable domain in full, with the rest retrieved from reference TRBV9 and TRBJ1-1, is DSGVTQTPKHLITATGQRVTLRCSPRSGDLSVYWYQQSLDQGLQFLIQYYNGEERAKGNILERFSAQQFPDLHSELNLSSLELGDSALYFCASSVGHRSTEAFFGQGTRLTVV.

The rearrangement links TRBV10-2 to TRBJ1-5; D is unresolved. The ends were cut back, 4 bases at V and 6 bases at J, with 13 bases in the middle. Germline assignment: CDR1 WSHSY and CDR2 SAAADI. The CDR3 totals 14 residues. The CDR3 DNA follows: TGCGCCAGCAGTGTCAGGAAGGAGGGTCAGCCCCAGCATTTT. Translated, it gives CASSVRKEGQPQHF.

This chain uses TRBV11-3 with TRBJ2-7; 10 bases align to TRBD2. The CDR3 is 15 residues long. Germline-derived CDR1 and CDR2 are SGHNT and YENEEA. Trimming removed 3 bases from V and 2 bases from J; junction bases left unmatched: 4. CDR3: CASSLTSGGAYEQYF. DNA of the CDR3: TGTGCCAGCAGCTTGACCAGCGGGGGGGCCTACGAGCAGTACTTC.

This clone appeared a few times. The genes are TRBV12-5 and TRBJ2-3; TRBD1 might be the D (6 bases). Germline CDR1 and CDR2: LGHNT and FRNRAP. The CDR3 length is 17 residues. V dropped 11 bases and J dropped 2 bases, with 26 bases sitting between them. The CDR3 is CAGGRNLKKDDTDTQYF. In DNA, the CDR3 is TGTGCTGGGGGCCGGAACCTCAAAAAGGACGACACAGATACGCAGTATTTT.

The chain employs TRBV29-1 and TRBJ2-3, with TRBD2 identical over 8 bases. The J segment lost 1 base and the V segment lost 3 bases, leaving 3 bases of the junction unmatched. The CDR3 sequence is 14 residues long. CDR1 and CDR2 from the germline V gene are SQVTM and ANQGSEA. The CDR3 sequence is CSVDAGLGTDTQYF. CDR3 coding DNA: TGCAGCGTTGACGCGGGACTAGGCACAGATACGCAGTATTTT.

The DNA of the CDR3 is TGTGCCAGCTCGACAGGGATGGGGACCCAGTACTTC. Its protein is CASSTGMGTQYF. The J gene is TRBJ2-5, the V gene TRBV7-3; 7 nucleotides match TRBD1. With 8 bases clipped from V and 7 bases from J, the junction kept 7 bases outside the gene matches. Germline CDR1 and CDR2: SGHTA and FQGTGA. The CDR3 has 12 amino acids.

This sequence joins TRBV19 and TRBJ1-6; TRBD1 might be the D (5 bases). This CDR3 region has 18 residues. Trimming removed 3 bases at V and 3 bases at J, with 18 bases between. Germline V gives CDR1 LNHDA, CDR2 SQIVND (reference sequence). The CDR3 region has the DNA TGTGCCAGTAGTATCCAAAAGGGGAGGAGGAGCTATAATTCACCCCTCCACTTT. Its translation is CASSIQKGRRSYNSPLHF.

The chain carries TRBV11-2 and TRBJ1-4; 8 bases align to TRBD1. Looked up from germline, CDR1 is SGHAT and CDR2 is FQNNGV. This CDR3 is 15 amino acids long. V lost 3 bases, J lost 7 bases, and 7 bases stayed unmatched. Written as DNA, the CDR3 is TGTGCCAGCAGCTTGCAGGGGGCGGATTTTGAAAAACTGTTTTTT. The encoded protein is CASSLQGADFEKLFF.

This sequence joins TRBV11-1 and TRBJ1-2; D is perhaps TRBD1 (6 bases). Trimming took off 0 bases at V and 2 bases at J, with 10 bases between the two ends. Per germline, CDR1 SGHAT and CDR2 FQDESV (reference sequence). The CDR3 has 15 amino acids. The chain's CDR3 is CASSLAGQGNYGYTF. The CDR3 region has the DNA TGTGCCAGCAGCTTAGCGGGCCAGGGGAACTATGGCTACACCTTC.